This T cell receptor beta chain is from a study of cytomegalovirus exposure and HLA in healthy donors. Study results and caveats: Investigators reported about 160 TCR beta chains as tied to cytomegalovirus. Confirmation in vitro established that a few CMV-associated chains were specific for CMV antigens.

Germline V gene sequence: CDR1 MNHEY, CDR2 SMNVEV (reference sequence). J lost 0 bases, V lost 6 bases, and 9 bases had no gene match. This CDR3 has 16 amino acids. Comment on this clone: Its antigen is not known.

Sequencing was performed with immunoSEQ multiplex PCR; in TCRdb, only in-frame clones are kept and a portion is missing. The sample shows more than 90,000 clones, 70% to 90% of them seen only once. Material for sequencing was PBMCs. The rearrangement joins TRBV27 to TRBJ2-3, with TRBD2 identical over 7 bases. The sequence came from a man younger than 35 in good health and CMV-seronegative. The CDR3 region is CASSDSLADSTDTQYF. CDR3 nucleotides: TGTGCCAGCAGCGACTCTCTAGCGGATAGCACAGATACGCAGTATTTT.